The 31 T cell receptor beta chains given below trace back to one sample, sequenced in a study of PD-1 blockade in classical Hodgkin lymphoma. This table comes from immunoSEQ multiplex PCR, and its TCRdb copy is limited to in-frame clones, with some not included. The sample consists of about 21,000 clones, around 84% of them appearing once. Time point: cycle 4 day 1 (C4D1), after 5 to 7 weeks of nivolumab. After autologous stem cell transplantation all patients relapsed, and prior brentuximab vedotin exposure differed between cohorts. Researchers pulled CD8+ T cells out of thawed PBMCs using magnetic negative selection. Source: CD8+ T cells from blood, taken before the fourth cycle of nivolumab. The receptor set was obtained from a human donor with classical Hodgkin lymphoma.

This clone was found once. V gene TRBV5-1 combines with J gene TRBJ2-1; 8 bases align to TRBD1. The CDR3 loop spans 15 amino acids. V shed 4 bases and J 2 bases; nucleotides not matched to a gene: 5. The germline V gene encodes CDR1 SGHRS and CDR2 YFSETQ. Written as DNA, the CDR3 is TGCGCCAGCAGCCTAGGACAGGGCACCTACAATGAGCAGTTCTTC. Translated, it gives CASSLGQGTYNEQFF.

This sequence joins TRBV23-1 and TRBJ2-2; TRBD1 matches at 9 bases. TRBV23-1 belongs to the ORF category, with a function that is uncertain. V gave up 0 bases and J gave up 11 bases; unmatched junction bases: 10. The CDR3 has 16 amino acids. CDR3 nucleotide sequence: TGCGCCAGCAGTCAATCCCGGGGACAGGGAGATGCCGAGCTGTTTTTT. Encoded protein: CASSQSRGQGDAELFF.

This clone was seen only once. The chain links TRBV7-9 to TRBJ2-1; D is unresolved. V was shortened by 2 bases and J by 5 bases, with 7 bases between the two germline ends. The CDR3 is 13 amino acids. Germline V gene sequence: CDR1 SEHNR, CDR2 FQNEAQ (reference sequence). The CDR3 reads CASSLMDHNEQFF. CDR3 DNA: TGTGCCAGCAGCTTAATGGACCACAATGAGCAGTTCTTC. Supplemented by reference TRBV7-9 and TRBJ2-1, the full variable domain reads DTGVSQNPRHKITKRGQNVTFRCDPISEHNRLYWYRQTLGQGPEFLTYFQNEAQLEKSRLLSDRFSAERPKGSFSTLEIQRTEQGDSAMYLCASSLMDHNEQFFGPGTRLTVL.

J is TRBJ1-1 and V is TRBV9; D is unresolved. Between the trimmed V and J ends, which lost 0 bases and 3 bases, there was a span of 3 bases. The CDR3 totals 12 residues. Germline assignment: CDR1 SGDLS and CDR2 YYNGEE. In DNA, the CDR3 is TGTGCCAGCAGCGTAGGCGACACTGAAGCTTTCTTT. Its translation is CASSVGDTEAFF.

The chain links TRBV11-2 to TRBJ2-1; 10 nucleotides agree with TRBD2. This CDR3 spans 15 amino acids. The germline V gene has CDR1 SGHAT and CDR2 FQNNGV. The V segment lost 2 bases and the J segment 7 bases; nucleotides outside the gene matches: 5. Here the CDR3 reads CASSLLAGVGNEQFF. The CDR3 DNA is TGTGCCAGCAGCTTACTAGCGGGGGTGGGGAATGAGCAGTTCTTC.

The rearrangement links TRBV27 to TRBJ2-3; a weak D match, TRBD2 (6 bases). This CDR3 spans 15 amino acids. CDR1 is MNHEY, CDR2 SMNVEV, per germline (reference sequence). V lost 6 bases to trimming and J lost 2 bases, with 15 bases between them. The CDR3 bases are TGTGCCAGCAGCGGGATACAGGACTACACAGATACGCAGTATTTT. Amino acid sequence: CASSGIQDYTDTQYF.

The rearrangement links TRBV7-6 to TRBJ2-4, with D perhaps TRBD1 (5 bases). With 5 bases removed from V and 5 bases from J, the gap between germline ends came to 10 bases. There are 13 residues in the CDR3. Germline CDR1 and CDR2: SGHVS and FNYEAQ. CDR3 amino acids: CASSALTENIQYF. The CDR3 nucleotides read TGTGCCAGCAGCGCTCTGACAGAAAACATTCAGTACTTC. The complete variable domain, with remaining parts taken from reference TRBV7-6 and TRBJ2-4, reads GAGVSQSPRYKVTKRGQDVALRCDPISGHVSLYWYRQALGQGPEFLTYFNYEAQQDKSGLPNDRFSAERPEGSISTLTIQRTEQRDSAMYRCASSALTENIQYFGAGTRLSVL.

V gene TRBV9 combines with J gene TRBJ2-1; D possibly matches TRBD1 or TRBD2 (6 bases each). There are 16 residues in the CDR3. CDR1 is SGDLS, CDR2 YYNGEE, per germline. V lost 4 bases to trimming and J lost 5 bases, with 19 bases between them. The CDR3, as DNA: TGTGCCAGCAGCCCCGGGGGCTCGCCTTTAAACAATGAGCAGTTCTTC. It is translated as CASSPGGSPLNNEQFF.

V and J are TRBV5-6 and TRBJ1-6, with D hard to call. CDR3 size: 18 residues. Trimming shortened V by 1 base and J by 0 bases, and 14 bases separated the two germline ends. CDR1 is SGHDT and CDR2 is YYEEEE in the germline V gene. CDR3 sequence: CASSLLREYNSYNSPLHF. The CDR3 DNA sequence: TGTGCCAGCAGCTTGTTACGGGAGTATAACTCCTATAATTCACCCCTCCACTTT.

The chain carries TRBV7-9 and TRBJ1-4; 10 nucleotides align to TRBD1. The CDR3 runs 15 residues. Trimming at V came to 6 bases and at J to 6 bases, leaving 7 bases not matched to a gene. From germline, CDR1 is SEHNR and CDR2 FQNEAQ (reference sequence). CDR3 residues: CASSLTGTGDEKLFF. In DNA, the CDR3 is TGTGCCAGCAGTCTGACCGGGACAGGGGATGAAAAACTGTTTTTT.

The J gene is TRBJ1-6, the V gene TRBV9; D ambiguous. CDR3 size: 14 residues. Between the trimmed V and J ends, which lost 3 bases and 6 bases, there was a span of 10 bases. CDR1 SGDLS and CDR2 YYNGEE come from the germline V gene. For the CDR3, the DNA is TGTGCCAGCAGCGACCATCCCCGTAATTCACCCCTCCACTTT. It is translated as CASSDHPRNSPLHF.

In its sample, this clone was seen a few times. The V call is TRBV6-7, the J call TRBJ1-2; D remains ambiguous. TRBV6-7 is annotated as an ORF whose role is uncertain. Trimming shortened V by 3 bases and J by 8 bases, and 7 bases separated the two germline ends. The CDR3 is made up of 11 amino acids. The CDR3 DNA sequence: TGTGCCAGCAGTTATCGTGGAGGCTACACCTTC. Translated, it gives CASSYRGGYTF.

The chain couples TRBV27 to TRBJ2-7; D uncertain. Germline values: CDR1 MNHEY, CDR2 SMNVEV (reference sequence). The V end was cut by 1 base, the J end by 1 base, with 8 bases between. This CDR3 comprises 14 residues. The DNA for the CDR3 is TGTGCCAGCAGTTTATATACGGGTTCCTACGAGCAGTACTTC. Its protein product is CASSLYTGSYEQYF.

V usage is TRBV19 and J usage is TRBJ2-1, with a weak D call TRBD2 (5 bases). Per germline, CDR1 LNHDA and CDR2 SQIVND (reference sequence). V lost 7 bases and J 7 bases, leaving 14 bases between the germline ends. This CDR3 comprises 13 residues. CDR3 region: CASTPPGRNEQFF. As DNA, the CDR3 is TGTGCCAGTACTCCCCCGGGGAGAAATGAGCAGTTCTTC.

The V call is TRBV15, the J call TRBJ2-1; D not resolved. This CDR3 has 14 residues. CDR1 LNHNV and CDR2 YYDKDF come from the germline V gene (reference sequence). V lost 0 bases to trimming and J lost 10 bases, with 13 bases between them. CDR3 nucleotides: TGTGCCACCAGCAGAGATGGGGTCGGCTCCGAGCAGTTCTTC. It encodes CATSRDGVGSEQFF.

This rearrangement joins TRBV29-1 to TRBJ1-2; D is unclear. V was trimmed by 4 bases and J by 0 bases, leaving 12 bases between them. The germline gives CDR1 SQVTM, CDR2 ANQGSEA. The CDR3 spans 14 residues. The CDR3, as DNA: TGCAGCGTTGGGGAGGGCTTAGCTAACTATGGCTACACCTTC. It translates to CSVGEGLANYGYTF.

In its sample, this clone was seen once. This rearrangement joins TRBV28 to TRBJ2-7; D tentatively fits TRBD1 or TRBD2 (5 bases each). Between the trimmed V and J ends, which lost 8 bases and 4 bases, there was a span of 9 bases. Germline V gives CDR1 MDHEN, CDR2 SYDVKM. The CDR3 contains 11 residues. Here the CDR3 reads CASRDGYEQYF. In nucleotides, the CDR3 is TGTGCCAGCCGGGACGGTTACGAGCAGTACTTC.

The rearrangement joins TRBV9 to TRBJ2-1; D gene ambiguous. This CDR3 comprises 12 residues. Germline V CDR1 and CDR2: SGDLS, YYNGEE. With 4 bases removed from V and 10 bases from J, the gap between germline ends came to 12 bases. For the CDR3, the DNA is TGTGCCAGCAGCCCGGGTTATTACGAGCAGTTCTTC. Translated, it gives CASSPGYYEQFF.

V and J are TRBV10-1 and TRBJ2-7; D tentatively fits TRBD1 or TRBD2 (5 bases each). Germline CDR1 reads WNHNN; CDR2 reads SYGVQD (reference sequence). CDR3 length equals 13 residues. V lost 10 bases to trimming and J lost 2 bases, with 15 bases between them. The CDR3 loop reads CAIPGTQPYEQYF. In DNA, the CDR3 is TGCGCCATTCCCGGGACCCAGCCCTACGAGCAGTACTTC.

The rearrangement links TRBV5-6 to TRBJ2-1; TRBD1 might be the D (6 bases). The CDR3 sequence is 16 residues long. Germline assignment: CDR1 SGHDT and CDR2 YYEEEE. The V end was cut by 6 bases, the J end by 2 bases, with 18 bases between. CDR3 coding DNA: TGTGCCAGCACTCTAGGGACACGGAAGACCTACAATGAGCAGTTCTTC. It yields the protein CASTLGTRKTYNEQFF.

This rearrangement joins TRBV27 to TRBJ2-7; D possibly corresponds to TRBD1 (6 bases). Per the germline V gene, CDR1 is MNHEY and CDR2 is SMNVEV (reference sequence). This CDR3 comprises 14 residues. V lost 5 bases to trimming and J lost 1 base, with 12 bases between them. CDR3 sequence reads: CASSPIGQSYEQYF. CDR3 sequence (DNA): TGTGCCAGCAGTCCGATTGGACAGTCCTACGAGCAGTACTTC.

The genes are TRBV5-1 and TRBJ1-2; possibly TRBD1 for D (6 bases). The CDR3 runs 15 residues. CDR1 is SGHRS and CDR2 is YFSETQ in the germline V gene. Trimming shortened V by 4 bases and J by 2 bases, and 15 bases separated the two germline ends. Here the CDR3 DNA reads TGCGCCAGCAGCGAAACACAGGGCGGAAACTATGGCTACACCTTC. It codes for CASSETQGGNYGYTF.

This chain uses TRBV28 with TRBJ2-3; no firm D call. With 3 bases removed from V and 3 bases from J, the gap between germline ends came to 4 bases. This CDR3 region has 12 residues. Germline V gene lookup returns CDR1 MDHEN and CDR2 SYDVKM. This CDR3 reads CASSFRTDTQYF. The CDR3 nucleotides read TGTGCCAGCAGTTTTAGGACAGATACGCAGTATTTT.

The J gene is TRBJ2-3, the V gene TRBV28, with 12 bases fitting TRBD2. V lost 6 bases to trimming and J lost 0 bases; unmatched junction nucleotides: 10. From germline, CDR1 is MDHEN and CDR2 SYDVKM. The CDR3 consists of 18 residues. The CDR3 loop is CASSIELAGGPSTDTQYF. The DNA of the CDR3 is TGTGCCAGCAGCATCGAACTAGCGGGGGGCCCTAGCACAGATACGCAGTATTTT.

This clone has just a few counts. The chain recombines TRBV4-2 with TRBJ2-7, with 9 nucleotides matching TRBD1. The CDR3 has 15 residues. V lost 2 bases to trimming and J lost 4 bases; unmatched junction nucleotides: 6. Germline V CDR1 and CDR2: LGHNA, YNFKEQ. The CDR3 loop reads CASSQTGTGKYEQYF. CDR3 sequence (DNA): TGTGCCAGCAGCCAAACCGGGACAGGGAAGTACGAGCAGTACTTC.

This rearrangement joins TRBV4-2 to TRBJ2-7; D tentatively fits TRBD1 or TRBD2 (6 bases each). V lost 1 base to trimming and J lost 0 bases, with 13 bases between them. The CDR3 is 16 amino acids. CDR1 is LGHNA, CDR2 YNFKEQ, per germline. CDR3 in DNA: TGTGCCAGCAGCCAAGGACTAGTGGGGGCCTCCTACGAGCAGTACTTC. Translated, it gives CASSQGLVGASYEQYF.

There are a few counts of this clone. J is TRBJ2-1 and V is TRBV2; D not certain. Germline V gene sequence: CDR1 SNHLY, CDR2 FYNNEI. Trimming removed 7 bases from V and 0 bases from J, with 7 bases in between. This CDR3 region has 13 residues. Here the CDR3 DNA reads TGTGCCAGCAAGGCAAGCTCCTACAATGAGCAGTTCTTC. As protein: CASKASSYNEQFF.

This clone was observed a few times. The genes are TRBV2 and TRBJ1-3; 7 bases are a match to TRBD1. The CDR3 loop spans 15 amino acids. Germline V gene lookup returns CDR1 SNHLY and CDR2 FYNNEI. The ends lost 6 bases at V and 1 base at J; junction bases unmatched: 6. This CDR3 is CASRARGGSGNTIYF. Here the CDR3 DNA reads TGTGCCAGCAGGGCCAGGGGGGGATCTGGAAACACCATATATTTT.

In DNA form, the CDR3 reads TGTGCCAGCATCAGGACAGAGAGCACAGATACGCAGTATTTT. This encodes CASIRTESTDTQYF. This sequence joins TRBV2 and TRBJ2-3; D may be TRBD1 (6 bases). CDR1 is SNHLY and CDR2 is FYNNEI in the germline V gene. The CDR3 runs 14 residues. V was pared by 7 bases and J by 0 bases, with 11 bases between.

This chain joins TRBV7-9 and TRBJ2-7; TRBD1 agrees at 12 bases. The CDR3 runs to 14 residues. J lost 6 bases, V lost 5 bases, and 5 bases had no gene match. The V gene's germline CDR1 is SEHNR and CDR2 FQNEAQ (reference sequence). The CDR3 is CASSEGQGAAEQYF. The CDR3 DNA is TGTGCCAGCAGCGAGGGACAGGGGGCGGCCGAGCAGTACTTC.

The V gene is TRBV5-6, the J gene TRBJ1-2, with D perhaps TRBD1 (5 bases). CDR1 is SGHDT, CDR2 YYEEEE, per germline. The CDR3 is 14 amino acids. With 0 bases removed from V and 7 bases from J, the gap between germline ends came to 13 bases. CDR3 sequence reads: CASSLEGIPGGYTF. The CDR3 bases are TGTGCCAGCAGCTTGGAGGGGATTCCCGGTGGCTACACCTTC.